This T cell receptor (beta chain) was observed in a study of T cell clones after liver transplantation. Turning to the study itself: Graft-donor-reactive sequences were compared with third-party-reactive TCRbeta sequences from pre-transplant mixed lymphocyte reactions. Subjects received no induction therapy and standard immunosuppression until randomization at 12-24 months post-transplant.

This CDR3 is built from 15 residues. With 0 bases removed from V and 5 bases from J, the gap between germline ends came to 13 bases. Germline V gives CDR1 SGDLS, CDR2 YYNGEE. Study results and caveats: These preliminary findings come from unstandardized post-transplant sampling times. Compared with third party-reactive sequences, donor-reactive ones declined more, independent of withdrawal success.

A note on this clone: Its antigen is not known.

Repertoires were generated with immunoSEQ multiplex PCR, while TCRdb's copy carries only in-frame clones and drops some. The table lists tens of thousands of clones, over 80% of them singletons, with roughly 2.8% in the top ten. V usage is TRBV9 and J usage is TRBJ2-3; D remains ambiguous. The sequencing here drew on CD4+ T cells from blood, taken at the 22-month timepoint. This clonotype was sampled from a human patient who received a liver transplant. The graft donor may have given rise to some T cells. The CDR3, as DNA: TGTGCCAGCAGCGTAGGAGCTAACCCCCAAGATACGCAGTATTTT. Protein: CASSVGANPQDTQYF.